The clone carrying this TCR beta chain was observed a single time. The data derive from a study of control samples from healthy donors and cancer patients. Produced via immunoSEQ multiplex PCR; TCRdb's table is partial and in-frame only. Of roughly 190,000 clones in the sample, about nine tenths were seen once. Germline CDR1 reads KGHDR; CDR2 reads SFDVKD. The CDR3 is 17 residues long. V was cut by 0 bases and J by 0 bases, with 8 bases left in between. Sequenced input: blood. The chain combines TRBV24-1 with TRBJ2-6; no reliable D call. This TCR came from a man younger than 40 in good health. CDR3 nucleotides: TGTGCCACCAGTGATTTGTTAACATCCTCTGGGGCCAACGTCCTGACTTTC. Residues: CATSDLLTSSGANVLTF.